Listed here are 26 T cell receptor beta chains from one sample, sequenced in a study of Ad26.COV2.S vaccination and SARS-CoV-2 variants. The treatment denotes: roughly 18 received Ad26.COV2.S at low or high dose, single or two shots; about five received placebo; per-sample allocation not given. Day 63 after the first vaccine or placebo injection was the time point for sampling. The data were produced by immunoSEQ multiplex PCR, yet TCRdb's version contains in-frame clones alone and is incomplete. The sample lists 300,000 to 400,000 clones; approximately 85% were seen once. The sequences come from peripheral blood, collected in a trial of Ad26.COV2.S vaccine versus placebo. Receptor source: a person aged 18-65 years who received the Ad26.COV2.S COVID-19 vaccine or a placebo.

The chain is built from TRBV7-9 and TRBJ2-3; TRBD2 aligns across 9 bases. After removal of 5 bases from V and 0 bases from J, the junction contained 6 bases not matched to a gene. Germline V gene data show CDR1 as SEHNR and CDR2 as FQNEAQ (reference sequence). The CDR3 runs 16 residues. In DNA, the CDR3 is TGTGCCAGCAGCGCTGGACTAGCGACTAGCACAGATACGCAGTATTTT. It is translated as CASSAGLATSTDTQYF.

This clone was observed a single time. This chain joins TRBV30 and TRBJ2-2; a weak D match, TRBD1 (6 bases). The CDR3 runs 13 residues. Per the germline V gene, CDR1 is GTSNPN and CDR2 is SVGIG (reference sequence). The V end was cut by 4 bases, the J end by 1 base, with 7 bases between. The chain's CDR3 is CAWTGVNTGELFF. CDR3 sequence (DNA): TGTGCCTGGACAGGGGTGAACACCGGGGAGCTGTTTTTT.

The V and J genes are TRBV5-1 and TRBJ2-7; 11 bases fit TRBD2. The CDR3 loop spans 16 amino acids. The germline CDR1 and CDR2 sequences are SGHRS and YFSETQ. V gave up 5 bases and J gave up 4 bases; unmatched junction bases: 11. This chain's CDR3 is CASSRPGTSGSYEQYF. CDR3 in DNA: TGCGCCAGCAGTAGGCCCGGGACTAGCGGATCTTACGAGCAGTACTTC.

The gene calls are TRBV13 and TRBJ1-1, with D unresolved. Trimming pared 3 bases from V and 1 base from J, leaving 9 bases between. The CDR3 totals 14 residues. Germline V gives CDR1 PRHDT, CDR2 FYEKMQ (reference sequence). CDR3 coding DNA: TGTGCCAGCAGCTTCGGGGTAGGGAACACTGAAGCTTTCTTT. This gives the protein CASSFGVGNTEAFF.

The V gene is TRBV6-5, the J gene TRBJ2-7, with 9 positions matching TRBD1. J lost 2 bases, V lost 6 bases, and 8 bases had no gene match. Germline CDR1 reads MNHEY; CDR2 reads SVGAGI. The CDR3 is 15 residues long. For the CDR3, the DNA is TGTGCCAGCAGCTCCAGACAGGGGGAGACCTACGAGCAGTACTTC. Amino acids: CASSSRQGETYEQYF.

The chain carries TRBV27 and TRBJ2-7; 8 nucleotides line up with TRBD2. The CDR3 consists of 12 residues. Germline-derived CDR1 and CDR2 are MNHEY and SMNVEV (reference sequence). V shed 2 bases and J 7 bases; nucleotides not matched to a gene: 1. CDR3 bases: TGTGCCAGCAGTTTAATAGCGGGAGAGCAGTACTTC. This translates into CASSLIAGEQYF.

V gene TRBV4-1 combines with J gene TRBJ2-3; the D is unclear. The CDR3 loop spans 13 amino acids. Germline V gene data show CDR1 as MGHRA and CDR2 as YSYEKL. V was shortened by 4 bases and J by 9 bases, with 14 bases between the two germline ends. The chain's CDR3 is CASSPTRVGTQYF. The CDR3 bases are TGCGCCAGCAGCCCCACCCGCGTGGGGACGCAGTATTTT.

V is TRBV11-2 and J is TRBJ2-3; 8 nucleotides align to TRBD1. Germline CDR1 and CDR2: SGHAT and FQNNGV. The CDR3 extends over 16 amino acids. V gave up 4 bases and J gave up 5 bases; unmatched junction bases: 11. Here the CDR3 reads CASSSPSRGPVDTQYF. As DNA, the CDR3 is TGTGCCAGCAGCTCGCCCTCCAGGGGGCCAGTAGATACGCAGTATTTT.

This chain uses TRBV5-1 with TRBJ2-3; D unclear. The CDR3 totals 16 residues. Germline V lookup: CDR1 SGHRS, CDR2 YFSETQ. The germline V and J ends were trimmed by 0 bases and 3 bases, with 14 bases remaining between them. CDR3: CASSLGVFRETDTQYF. CDR3 bases: TGCGCCAGCAGCTTGGGGGTATTTAGGGAAACAGATACGCAGTATTTT.

V is TRBV5-1 and J is TRBJ1-4; no reliable D call. Germline V lookup: CDR1 SGHRS, CDR2 YFSETQ. V lost 0 bases and J lost 12, with 15 bases in between. The length of the CDR3 is 14 residues. The CDR3 bases are TGCGCCAGCAGCTTGGTGGGTGCTGTCGGGGAACTGTTTTTT. This encodes CASSLVGAVGELFF.

In the case of this clone: Different DNA sequences within this sample yield the same CDR3. The CDR3 coding sequence is TGTGCCAGCAGTCCTAGAGATACGTACGAGCAGTACTTC. Translation gives CASSPRDTYEQYF. This chain joins TRBV7-9 and TRBJ2-7; the D is unclear. Germline V gene lookup returns CDR1 SEHNR and CDR2 FQNEAQ (reference sequence). V was clipped by 6 bases and J by 4 bases, with 13 bases between them. This CDR3 region has 13 residues.

The chain recombines TRBV11-2 with TRBJ2-1, with TRBD2 matching over 9 bases. There are 17 residues in the CDR3. In germline, CDR1 is SGHAT, CDR2 FQNNGV. V trimming: 5 bases; J trimming: 0 bases; junction bases outside the gene matches: 8. CDR3 sequence reads: CASSIRLAVSSYNEQFF. CDR3 DNA sequence: TGTGCCAGCAGCATCCGACTAGCGGTGAGCTCCTACAATGAGCAGTTCTTC.

The V gene is TRBV27, the J gene TRBJ2-1; 13 positions agree with TRBD2. In germline, CDR1 is MNHEY, CDR2 SMNVEV (reference sequence). J gave up 5 bases and V 5 bases, and 6 bases lay outside the gene matches. CDR3 size: 16 residues. CDR3 bases: TGTGCCAGCAGTCACTGGGGACTAGCGGGGAACAATGAGCAGTTCTTC. Residues: CASSHWGLAGNNEQFF.

The gene calls are TRBV7-6 and TRBJ2-5, with D possibly being TRBD1 or TRBD2 (6 bases each). The CDR3 contains 15 residues. Germline lookup yields CDR1 SGHVS and CDR2 FNYEAQ. Between the trimmed V and J ends, which lost 7 bases and 4 bases, there was a span of 19 bases. The CDR3 spells CASTTHPGAPETQYF. CDR3 in DNA: TGTGCCAGCACTACTCACCCGGGGGCCCCAGAGACCCAGTACTTC.

The rearrangement joins TRBV30 to TRBJ2-1; the D call may be TRBD1 or TRBD2 (5 bases each). Germline CDR1 and CDR2: GTSNPN and SVGIG (reference sequence). Trimming removed 0 bases from V and 2 bases from J, with 8 bases in between. This CDR3 has 14 residues. This CDR3 reads CAWSVRGPYNEQFF. As DNA, the CDR3 is TGTGCCTGGAGTGTGAGGGGCCCCTACAATGAGCAGTTCTTC.

The chain has TRBV4-3 and TRBJ1-3, with D unclear. V gave up 4 bases and J gave up 0 bases, with 13 bases separating them. This CDR3 comprises 16 residues. Germline V gene sequence: CDR1 LGHNA, CDR2 YSLEER. CDR3 in DNA: TGCGCCAGCAGCCGCTTAACTAGCAGCTCTGGAAACACCATATATTTT. Translated, it gives CASSRLTSSSGNTIYF.

V gene TRBV4-1 combines with J gene TRBJ2-7; D is perhaps TRBD1 (5 bases). Germline values: CDR1 MGHRA, CDR2 YSYEKL. The CDR3 is 15 residues long. V shed 2 bases and J shed 2 bases, with 13 bases lying between them. The CDR3 spells CASSQYGAVAYEQYF. CDR3 nucleotides: TGCGCCAGCAGCCAATATGGGGCAGTGGCCTACGAGCAGTACTTC.

The rearrangement uses TRBV18 and TRBJ2-3; 10 bases line up with TRBD2. The CDR3 sequence is 16 residues long. V was pared by 6 bases and J by 0 bases, with 6 bases of the junction left unmatched. CDR1 KGHSH and CDR2 LQKENI come from the germline V gene. The CDR3 here is CASSLAGAFSTDTQYF. In DNA, the CDR3 is TGTGCCAGCTCCCTAGCGGGGGCGTTTAGCACAGATACGCAGTATTTT.

A few counts support this clone. This sequence joins TRBV18 and TRBJ2-5; 13 bases are a match to TRBD2. The CDR3 totals 17 residues. The germline V gene encodes CDR1 KGHSH and CDR2 LQKENI. V gave up 6 bases and J gave up 1 base; unmatched junction bases: 8. This CDR3 is CASSHYWTSGGQETQYF. CDR3 DNA: TGTGCCAGCTCTCACTATTGGACTAGCGGGGGCCAAGAGACCCAGTACTTC.

The chain links TRBV7-2 to TRBJ1-6; 10 bases match TRBD1. The CDR3 length is 15 residues. The germline V gene encodes CDR1 SGHTA and CDR2 FQGNSA. Trimming took 2 bases from V and 10 from J; bases not matched to a gene: 5. CDR3 nucleotides: TGTGCCAGCAGCTTATCGGGACAGGGGCTCTCACCCCTCCACTTT. Its translation is CASSLSGQGLSPLHF.

This chain connects TRBV30 to TRBJ1-2; 7 bases line up with TRBD1. V gave up 3 bases and J gave up 2 bases; unmatched junction bases: 12. This CDR3 has 16 residues. Per the germline V gene, CDR1 is GTSNPN and CDR2 is SVGIG (reference sequence). The CDR3 coding sequence is TGTGCCTGGAGCCCGAGGACAGGCCCCTCGAACTATGGCTACACCTTC. Amino acids: CAWSPRTGPSNYGYTF.

This clone is a singleton in its sample. V is TRBV30 and J is TRBJ2-2, with D maybe TRBD1 (5 bases). V shed 0 bases and J shed 13 bases, with 21 bases lying between them. Germline-derived CDR1 and CDR2 are GTSNPN and SVGIG (reference sequence). This CDR3 region has 15 residues. CDR3 protein: CAWSVMAGLGSRLFF. The CDR3, as DNA: TGTGCCTGGAGTGTCATGGCAGGGTTAGGGTCGAGGCTGTTTTTT.

V is TRBV6-5 and J is TRBJ2-7; 9 bases match TRBD1. The CDR3 contains 15 residues. Germline loops: CDR1 MNHEY, CDR2 SVGAGI. The V and J ends lost 2 bases and 3 bases, in that order; junction bases with no gene match: 5. The CDR3 spells CASSYHKTGGYEQYF. The CDR3 DNA follows: TGTGCCAGCAGTTACCATAAGACAGGGGGCTACGAGCAGTACTTC.

The V call is TRBV4-1, the J call TRBJ2-1, with 13 positions matching TRBD2. Germline CDR1 reads MGHRA; CDR2 reads YSYEKL. The CDR3 runs to 18 residues. V shed 4 bases, J shed 2 bases, and the junction held 8 bases outside the gene matches. The CDR3 here is CASSLGLAGATTYNEQFF. The CDR3 coding sequence is TGCGCCAGCAGCCTTGGACTAGCGGGGGCGACAACCTACAATGAGCAGTTCTTC.

The gene calls are TRBV5-6 and TRBJ1-5; D is uncertain. Germline V CDR1 and CDR2: SGHDT, YYEEEE. V was clipped by 0 bases and J by 5 bases, with 9 bases between them. This CDR3 has 14 residues. The CDR3 DNA reads as TGTGCCAGCAGCTTGGCCGGCAAACATCAGCCCCAGCATTTT. Translating gives CASSLAGKHQPQHF.

The rearrangement uses TRBV14 and TRBJ2-5, with no clear D. Germline assignment: CDR1 SGHDN and CDR2 FVKESK. Trimming pared 2 bases from V and 0 bases from J, leaving 7 bases between. This CDR3 comprises 14 residues. The CDR3 coding sequence is TGTGCCAGCAGCCAACTACGGGACCAAGAGACCCAGTACTTC. Translated: CASSQLRDQETQYF.